This T cell receptor beta chain was retrieved from a study of OX40 agonist ivuxolimab in advanced cancers. Study details: Cancers in dose escalation were hepatocellular, melanoma, renal cell and head and neck. Of mixed ages from 23 to 79 and averaging around 60 years, the group was more than 65% male. Findings and caveats of the study: Among expanded peripheral T cells, antigen specificity went undetermined. The average count of expanded clones was higher among CD8+ T cells than among CD4+.

The ends were cut back, 2 bases at V and 10 bases at J, with 15 bases in the middle. Germline CDR1 and CDR2: MNHNY and SVGAGI (reference sequence). The CDR3 has 15 amino acids. A note on this clone: What it binds is unknown.

Sequenced by immunoSEQ multiplex PCR; TCRdb stores in-frame clones only, minus some. This repertoire shows some 30,000 clones, roughly 89% found once; its top ten account for about 32%. The source material was CD4+ or CD8+ T cells sorted from blood, sampled in a trial of the OX40 agonist ivuxolimab. The rearrangement joins TRBV6-6 to TRBJ1-6; D possibly corresponds to TRBD1 (5 bases). The receptor was derived from an adult with an advanced solid tumor such as melanoma, head and neck, liver or kidney cancer. The CDR3 loop reads CASSYGGPEGSPLHF. The CDR3 DNA is TGTGCCAGCAGTTACGGGGGTCCCGAGGGGTCACCCCTCCACTTT.